These T cell receptor beta chains were read from a single sample in a study of cytomegalovirus exposure and HLA in healthy donors. Profiling relied on immunoSEQ multiplex PCR, and the TCRdb table lists in-frame clones only, not all of them. The table has fewer than 70,000 clones, 83% seen once. Sequenced input: PBMCs. The source of these receptors is a human donor in good health. CDR3s include the opening cysteine and the closing phenylalanine or tryptophan. Each record gives: CDR3 protein, CDR3 DNA, clone size, J gene, D gene, V gene. A D gene is named only where the DNA matches it firmly. Size values are once, few and many counts, or a class for expanded clones, and some rows have none.

CDR3aa: CASSVNQGADTIYF
CDR3nt: TGTGCCAGCAGCGTCAATCAGGGGGCGGACACCATATATTTT
abundance: .
j_gene: TRBJ1-3
d_gene: TRBD1
v_gene: TRBV9

CDR3aa: CASKLVGGATETQYF
CDR3nt: TGTGCCAGCAAACTTGTCGGGGGGGCCACCGAGACCCAGTACTTC
abundance: .
j_gene: TRBJ2-5
d_gene: TRBD2
v_gene: TRBV7-9

CDR3aa: CASSSPSPGSSYNEQFF
CDR3nt: TGTGCCAGCAGCTCCCCCTCCCCAGGCAGCTCCTACAATGAGCAGTTCTTC
abundance: .
j_gene: TRBJ2-1
d_gene: .
v_gene: TRBV11-2

CDR3aa: CASKALDTSLGPQHF
CDR3nt: TGTGCCAGCAAGGCGCTGGACACCTCACTGGGGCCCCAGCATTTT
abundance: .
j_gene: TRBJ1-5
d_gene: .
v_gene: TRBV6-1

CDR3aa: CASSVKLAGAGELFF
CDR3nt: TGTGCCAGCAGCGTTAAGCTAGCGGGAGCCGGGGAGCTGTTTTTT
abundance: .
j_gene: TRBJ2-2
d_gene: TRBD2
v_gene: TRBV9

CDR3aa: CASSVEGGITDTQYF
CDR3nt: TGTGCCAGCAGCGTAGAGGGGGGGATCACAGATACGCAGTATTTT
abundance: once
j_gene: TRBJ2-3
d_gene: .
v_gene: TRBV9

CDR3aa: CASSSGLAIDTQYF
CDR3nt: TGTGCCAGCAGCTCCGGACTAGCTATAGATACGCAGTATTTT
abundance: .
j_gene: TRBJ2-3
d_gene: TRBD2
v_gene: TRBV7-2

CDR3aa: CASSQTSAQETQYF
CDR3nt: TGTGCCAGCAGCCAGACTAGCGCCCAAGAGACCCAGTACTTC
abundance: .
j_gene: TRBJ2-5
d_gene: TRBD2
v_gene: TRBV5-4

CDR3aa: CASSVEKSVYGYTF
CDR3nt: TGTGCCAGCAGTGTAGAGAAGTCGGTCTATGGCTACACCTTC
abundance: once
j_gene: TRBJ1-2
d_gene: .
v_gene: TRBV2

CDR3aa: CASRQGTDTQYF
CDR3nt: TGCGCCAGCAGACAGGGAACAGATACGCAGTATTTT
abundance: .
j_gene: TRBJ2-3
d_gene: .
v_gene: TRBV10-2

CDR3aa: CASSLGQPISTDTQYF
CDR3nt: TGCGCCAGCAGCCTAGGACAGCCCATTAGCACAGATACGCAGTATTTT
abundance: .
j_gene: TRBJ2-3
d_gene: .
v_gene: TRBV4-3

CDR3aa: CASSAGTSGGSYEQYF
CDR3nt: TGCGCCAGCAGCGCGGGGACTAGCGGGGGCTCCTACGAGCAGTACTTC
abundance: .
j_gene: TRBJ2-7
d_gene: TRBD2
v_gene: TRBV5-1

CDR3aa: CASSLSWAGDTDTQYF
CDR3nt: TGTGCCAGCAGTTTATCGTGGGCAGGCGACACAGATACGCAGTATTTT
abundance: .
j_gene: TRBJ2-3
d_gene: .
v_gene: TRBV27

CDR3aa: CASSSRVEETQYF
CDR3nt: TGTGCCAGCAGCTCCAGGGTAGAAGAGACCCAGTACTTC
abundance: .
j_gene: TRBJ2-5
d_gene: .
v_gene: TRBV13

CDR3aa: CAGGRFSSTDTQYF
CDR3nt: TGTGCCGGCGGCCGATTCAGTAGCACAGATACGCAGTATTTT
abundance: once
j_gene: TRBJ2-3
d_gene: .
v_gene: TRBV30

CDR3aa: CAIRSGEAGTGELFF
CDR3nt: TGTGCCATCAGATCGGGGGAAGCGGGAACCGGGGAGCTGTTTTTT
abundance: .
j_gene: TRBJ2-2
d_gene: TRBD2
v_gene: TRBV10-3

CDR3aa: CASSQVLGGPRELFF
CDR3nt: TGCGCCAGCAGCCAAGTACTTGGTGGGCCGAGGGAGCTGTTTTTT
abundance: few
j_gene: TRBJ2-2
d_gene: .
v_gene: TRBV4-3

CDR3aa: CASSLEPGGSPNEQFF
CDR3nt: TGCGCCAGCAGCTTGGAACCGGGCGGGAGTCCCAATGAGCAGTTCTTC
abundance: .
j_gene: TRBJ2-1
d_gene: TRBD2
v_gene: TRBV5-1

CDR3aa: CASSLQGEQYF
CDR3nt: TGCGCCAGCAGCTTACAGGGCGAGCAGTACTTC
abundance: .
j_gene: TRBJ2-7
d_gene: .
v_gene: TRBV5-1

CDR3aa: CASSLQGQGSEQYF
CDR3nt: TGTGCCAGCAGCCTCCAGGGACAGGGATCCGAGCAGTACTTC
abundance: .
j_gene: TRBJ2-7
d_gene: TRBD1
v_gene: TRBV7-2

CDR3aa: CASSLRDRAYEQYF
CDR3nt: TGTGCCAGCAGTTTAAGGGACAGGGCCTACGAGCAGTACTTC
abundance: .
j_gene: TRBJ2-7
d_gene: TRBD1
v_gene: TRBV28

CDR3aa: CASGFSGQETQYF
CDR3nt: TGTGCTAGTGGTTTTAGCGGGCAAGAGACCCAGTACTTC
abundance: .
j_gene: TRBJ2-5
d_gene: TRBD2
v_gene: TRBV12-5

CDR3aa: CASSLQGQSPNEQFF
CDR3nt: TGTGCCAGCAGTCTACAGGGACAGTCCCCTAATGAGCAGTTCTTC
abundance: .
j_gene: TRBJ2-1
d_gene: TRBD1
v_gene: TRBV28

CDR3aa: CASSLLGGRRQDTQYF
CDR3nt: TGTGCCAGCAGTTTATTGGGAGGGAGGCGTCAAGATACGCAGTATTTT
abundance: .
j_gene: TRBJ2-3
d_gene: TRBD2
v_gene: TRBV27

CDR3aa: CASSRGTGADTQYF
CDR3nt: TGTGCCAGCAGCAGAGGGACAGGGGCGGATACGCAGTATTTT
abundance: .
j_gene: TRBJ2-3
d_gene: TRBD1
v_gene: TRBV5-6

CDR3aa: CASSLAAGRTDTQYF
CDR3nt: TGCGCCAGCAGCTTGGCGGCGGGGCGCACAGATACGCAGTATTTT
abundance: .
j_gene: TRBJ2-3
d_gene: .
v_gene: TRBV5-1

CDR3aa: CASSVQGETDTQYF
CDR3nt: TGTGCCAGCAGCGTCCAGGGTGAGACAGATACGCAGTATTTT
abundance: once
j_gene: TRBJ2-3
d_gene: .
v_gene: TRBV4-2

CDR3aa: CAWSTGGAGNEKLFF
CDR3nt: TGTGCCTGGTCCACAGGGGGCGCAGGGAATGAAAAACTGTTTTTT
abundance: .
j_gene: TRBJ1-4
d_gene: TRBD1
v_gene: TRBV30

CDR3aa: CASSPRTVYEQYF
CDR3nt: TGTGCCAGCAGCCCTAGGACAGTTTACGAGCAGTACTTC
abundance: .
j_gene: TRBJ2-7
d_gene: .
v_gene: TRBV7-2

CDR3aa: CASSTVQGDIDTQYF
CDR3nt: TGTGCCAGCAGTACAGTTCAGGGGGATATAGATACGCAGTATTTT
abundance: .
j_gene: TRBJ2-3
d_gene: TRBD1
v_gene: TRBV6-6

CDR3aa: CASSQDTSRHEQYF
CDR3nt: TGCGCCAGCAGCCAAGATACTAGCCGACACGAGCAGTACTTC
abundance: .
j_gene: TRBJ2-7
d_gene: .
v_gene: TRBV4-3

CDR3aa: CAIRDPGQGQGEQFF
CDR3nt: TGTGCCATCAGAGACCCGGGACAGGGGCAGGGTGAGCAGTTCTTC
abundance: .
j_gene: TRBJ2-1
d_gene: TRBD1
v_gene: TRBV10-3

CDR3aa: CSVGRGGSWSEAFF
CDR3nt: TGCAGCGTTGGTCGGGGGGGCTCGTGGAGTGAAGCTTTCTTT
abundance: .
j_gene: TRBJ1-1
d_gene: .
v_gene: TRBV29-1

CDR3aa: CASSPLWGQGSSSYEQYF
CDR3nt: TGCGCCAGCAGCCCTCTGTGGGGACAGGGGAGCAGTTCCTACGAGCAGTACTTC
abundance: .
j_gene: TRBJ2-7
d_gene: TRBD1
v_gene: TRBV4-1

CDR3aa: CASSQTSGGVNEQFF
CDR3nt: TGCGCCAGCAGCCAAACTAGCGGGGGGGTCAATGAGCAGTTCTTC
abundance: .
j_gene: TRBJ2-1
d_gene: TRBD2
v_gene: TRBV4-3

CDR3aa: CASSDSGTGGNYGYTF
CDR3nt: TGTGCCAGCAGTGACTCCGGGACAGGGGGCAACTATGGCTACACCTTC
abundance: .
j_gene: TRBJ1-2
d_gene: TRBD1
v_gene: TRBV25-1

CDR3aa: CATSRGWDTGELFF
CDR3nt: TGTGCCACCTCCAGGGGGTGGGACACCGGGGAGCTGTTTTTT
abundance: .
j_gene: TRBJ2-2
d_gene: TRBD1
v_gene: TRBV15

CDR3aa: CASSQGDYQETQYF
CDR3nt: TGTGCCAGCAGCCAAGGGGACTATCAAGAGACCCAGTACTTC
abundance: .
j_gene: TRBJ2-5
d_gene: TRBD2
v_gene: TRBV4-2

CDR3aa: CASSQGGASSYNEQFF
CDR3nt: TGTGCCAGCAGCCAAGGAGGAGCGAGCTCCTACAATGAGCAGTTCTTC
abundance: .
j_gene: TRBJ2-1
d_gene: .
v_gene: TRBV4-2

CDR3aa: CASSRDTPNIKAFF
CDR3nt: TGTGCCAGCAGTAGGGACACCCCAAACATTAAAGCTTTCTTT
abundance: .
j_gene: TRBJ1-1
d_gene: .
v_gene: TRBV2

CDR3aa: CASSELGRGFNEQFF
CDR3nt: TGCGCCAGCAGTGAGCTCGGGCGGGGTTTCAATGAGCAGTTCTTC
abundance: .
j_gene: TRBJ2-1
d_gene: .
v_gene: TRBV10-1

CDR3aa: CASRPGQGSPGELFF
CDR3nt: TGTGCCAGCAGACCGGGACAGGGGTCCCCCGGGGAGCTGTTTTTT
abundance: .
j_gene: TRBJ2-2
d_gene: TRBD1
v_gene: TRBV6-1

CDR3aa: CASSPRGQLNEQFF
CDR3nt: TGTGCCAGCAGCCCCCGGGGACAGCTCAATGAGCAGTTCTTC
abundance: .
j_gene: TRBJ2-1
d_gene: TRBD1
v_gene: TRBV9

CDR3aa: CASTLLRGGSDTQYF
CDR3nt: TGTGCCAGCACCCTGTTACGGGGGGGGTCAGATACGCAGTATTTT
abundance: .
j_gene: TRBJ2-3
d_gene: TRBD2
v_gene: TRBV28